Listed here are 21 T cell receptor beta chains from one sample, sequenced in a study of beta chain features in type 1 diabetes. Study results and limitations: People with Type 1 diabetes carried modestly yet significantly shorter TCRB CDR3s in all four CD4+ subsets.

These receptors have no known antigen. Expressed TCRB transcripts were sequenced because the isolated RNA had all been reverse transcribed beforehand. The table came from immunoSEQ multiplex PCR; TCRdb's copy has only in-frame clones and leaves some out. Of almost 350,000 clones in the sample, 7% to 10% were seen once. Sample: central memory CD4+ T cells from blood. The receptors come from a man younger than 40 with type 1 diabetes.

This clone occurred a few times. This rearrangement joins TRBV15 to TRBJ1-1; no reliable D call. Deletions cut 8 bases from V and 0 bases from J, with 10 bases between. Germline CDR1 and CDR2: LNHNV and YYDKDF (reference sequence). The CDR3 runs 13 residues. CDR3 DNA sequence: TGTGCCACCGAGCCACAGATGAACACTGAAGCTTTCTTT. Its translation: CATEPQMNTEAFF.

The CDR3 sequence: CASSTDTYGYTF. The CDR3 DNA reads as TGTGCCAGTAGTACGGACACTTATGGCTACACCTTC. The V call is TRBV19, the J call TRBJ1-2, with a possible D match to TRBD1 (5 bases). This CDR3 region has 12 residues. Trimming stripped 4 bases from V and 5 bases from J, with 8 bases between. CDR1 LNHDA and CDR2 SQIVND come from the germline V gene (reference sequence).

The genes are TRBV7-9 and TRBJ1-1; D unclear. Trimming shortened V by 2 bases and J by 3 bases, and 4 bases separated the two germline ends. Germline CDR1 is SEHNR and CDR2 is FQNEAQ (reference sequence). The CDR3 runs 12 residues. The CDR3 spells CASSLTDTEAFF. The DNA for the CDR3 is TGTGCCAGCAGCTTAACGGACACTGAAGCTTTCTTT.

There are a few counts of this clone. J is TRBJ2-3 and V is TRBV12-5; D possibly corresponds to TRBD2 (6 bases). This CDR3 spans 14 amino acids. Germline CDR1 LGHNT, CDR2 FRNRAP. V lost 5 bases, J lost 5 bases, and 14 bases lay in between. DNA of the CDR3: TGTGCTAGTGGTGGCCCGACAGCGGGAGATACGCAGTATTTT. Translated: CASGGPTAGDTQYF.

The chain carries TRBV18 and TRBJ2-7; possibly TRBD1 for D (5 bases). V lost 5 bases, J lost 2 bases, and 16 bases lay in between. The CDR3 consists of 15 residues. Germline CDR1 KGHSH, CDR2 LQKENI. CDR3 amino acids: CASSYDRSRTYEQYF. CDR3 nucleotides: TGTGCCAGCTCATACGACAGATCTCGTACCTACGAGCAGTACTTC.

This clone was recorded at least ten times. Germline and junction disagree at one end, which may indicate a read error. The CDR3 sequence: CASSLDPGGAVFF. As DNA, the CDR3 is TGTGCCAGCAGCTTAGATCCCGGCGGGGCGGTGTTCTTC. This chain joins TRBV11-2 and TRBJ2-7; a weak D match, TRBD2 (6 bases). The CDR3 runs 13 residues. Germline V lookup: CDR1 SGHAT, CDR2 FQNNGV.

The V call is TRBV5-6, the J call TRBJ2-7, with TRBD1 matching over 11 bases. The germline CDR1 and CDR2 sequences are SGHDT and YYEEEE. Trimming cost V 6 bases and J 7 bases; bases outside gene matches: 6. The CDR3 consists of 13 residues. In DNA, the CDR3 is TGTGCCAGCACCGGGACAGGGGGTAAAGAGCAGTACTTC. It yields the protein CASTGTGGKEQYF.

CDR3 sequence (DNA): TGTGCCAGCAGCGTCGCTTTGGGGACTAACTATGGCTACACCTTC. Translating it yields CASSVALGTNYGYTF. The J gene is TRBJ1-2, the V gene TRBV6-1; D is undetermined. The CDR3 runs 15 residues. Germline CDR1 MNHNS, CDR2 SASEGT. Deletions cut 6 bases from V and 0 bases from J, with 14 bases between.

This clone has just a few counts. The V and J genes are TRBV7-2 and TRBJ1-2; 7 bases match TRBD1. Germline CDR1 SGHTA, CDR2 FQGNSA. V trimming: 5 bases; J trimming: 6 bases; junction bases outside the gene matches: 12. The CDR3 runs to 15 residues. The CDR3 protein is CASSRSDDRANGYTF. The CDR3 DNA reads as TGTGCCAGCAGCCGAAGCGATGACAGGGCAAATGGCTACACCTTC. The variable domain in full, with the rest retrieved from reference TRBV7-2 and TRBJ1-2, is GAGVSQSPSNKVTEKGKDVELRCDPISGHTALYWYRQSLGQGLEFLIYFQGNSAPDKSGLPSDRFSAERTGGSVSTLTIQRTQQEDSAVYLCASSRSDDRANGYTFGSGTRLTVV.

In its sample, this clone was seen a few times. The CDR3 loop is CASSQGSTTGTGANVLTF. The CDR3 DNA sequence: TGCGCCAGCAGCCAAGGTTCGACCACAGGGACTGGGGCCAACGTCCTGACTTTC. The V gene is TRBV4-3, the J gene TRBJ2-6, with a tentative D call TRBD1 (6 bases). Per germline, CDR1 LGHNA and CDR2 YSLEER. V lost 1 base, J lost 2 bases, and 15 bases lay in between. The CDR3 consists of 18 residues.

This clone was recorded a few times. The J gene is TRBJ1-5, the V gene TRBV30, with TRBD1 matching over 9 bases. Germline values: CDR1 GTSNPN, CDR2 SVGIG (reference sequence). This CDR3 is built from 14 residues. J lost 2 bases, V lost 4 bases, and 3 bases had no gene match. The CDR3 region has the DNA TGTGCCTGGACCAGGGACAGGGGCAATCAGCCCCAGCATTTT. This codes for CAWTRDRGNQPQHF.

This clone was seen only a few times. The genes are TRBV30 and TRBJ2-5, with D maybe TRBD2 (6 bases). V lost 3 bases, J lost 2 bases, and 10 bases lay in between. Looked up from germline, CDR1 is GTSNPN and CDR2 is SVGIG (reference sequence). The CDR3 runs 13 residues. CDR3 sequence: CAWSLGLQETQYF. The CDR3 DNA follows: TGTGCCTGGAGCTTGGGACTTCAAGAGACCCAGTACTTC.

The table lists this clone with many counts. The chain recombines TRBV7-2 with TRBJ2-3; 12 nucleotides line up with TRBD2. Looked up from germline, CDR1 is SGHTA and CDR2 is FQGNSA. With V trimmed by 1 base and J by 7 bases, 9 bases remained unmatched. The length of the CDR3 is 17 residues. The CDR3: CASSLELASGGAYTQYF. The CDR3, as DNA: TGTGCCAGCAGCTTAGAGCTGGCTAGCGGGGGGGCCTATACGCAGTATTTT. The full variable domain, in which reference TRBV7-2 and TRBJ2-3 provide the parts outside the CDR3, is GAGVSQSPSNKVTEKGKDVELRCDPISGHTALYWYRQSLGQGLEFLIYFQGNSAPDKSGLPSDRFSAERTGGSVSTLTIQRTQQEDSAVYLCASSLELASGGAYTQYFGPGTRLTVL.

At least ten counts were recorded for this clone. The chain recombines TRBV5-1 with TRBJ1-1; no definite D call. This CDR3 comprises 14 residues. V dropped 0 bases and J dropped 1 base, with 7 bases sitting between them. The germline gives CDR1 SGHRS, CDR2 YFSETQ. CDR3 loop: CASSLGSGNTEAFF. The CDR3, as DNA: TGCGCCAGCAGCTTGGGGTCAGGGAACACTGAAGCTTTCTTT. Together with reference TRBV5-1 and TRBJ1-1, the CDR3 gives the full variable domain: KAGVTQTPRYLIKTRGQQVTLSCSPISGHRSVSWYQQTPGQGLQFLFEYFSETQRNKGNFPGRFSGRQFSNSRSEMNVSTLELGDSALYLCASSLGSGNTEAFFGQGTRLTVV.

This clone was counted at least ten times. The chain's CDR3 is CASSLDRGDPYF. The CDR3 coding sequence is TGTGCCAGCAGCTTGGATCGGGGGGACCCGTACTTC. The J gene is TRBJ2-7, the V gene TRBV5-4; 7 nucleotides agree with TRBD2. V shed 0 bases, J shed 12 bases, and the junction held 6 bases outside the gene matches. Germline V CDR1 and CDR2: SGHNT, YYREEE (reference sequence). This CDR3 contains 12 residues.

This sequence joins TRBV7-2 and TRBJ1-5, with unresolved D. The V end was cut by 6 bases, the J end by 0 bases, with 6 bases between. CDR1 and CDR2 (germline): SGHTA, FQGNSA. This CDR3 region has 13 residues. The CDR3 protein is CASSTYSNQPQHF. CDR3 nucleotide sequence: TGTGCCAGCAGTACTTATAGCAATCAGCCCCAGCATTTT.

The chain is built from TRBV4-3 and TRBJ1-4, with D tentatively TRBD1 (6 bases). The CDR3 has 15 residues. Germline loops: CDR1 LGHNA, CDR2 YSLEER. The V end was cut by 2 bases, the J end by 6 bases, with 13 bases between. The CDR3 reads CASSQRGQVYEKLFF. The CDR3 DNA is TGCGCCAGCAGCCAACGGGGACAAGTATATGAAAAACTGTTTTTT.

The gene calls are TRBV28 and TRBJ2-4; tentative D call: TRBD1 (5 bases). The V gene lost 6 bases and the J gene lost 4 bases, with 16 bases spanning the gap. CDR3 length: 15 residues. Germline assignment: CDR1 MDHEN and CDR2 SYDVKM. CDR3 bases: TGTGCCAGCAGCCCTATCGACAGCAGTAAAAACATTCAGTACTTC. Its protein is CASSPIDSSKNIQYF. The complete variable domain, with remaining parts taken from reference TRBV28 and TRBJ2-4, reads DVKVTQSSRYLVKRTGEKVFLECVQDMDHENMFWYRQDPGLGLRLIYFSYDVKMKEKGDIPEGYSVSREKKERFSLILESASTNQTSMYLCASSPIDSSKNIQYFGAGTRLSVL.

This chain connects TRBV5-4 to TRBJ2-1; D might be TRBD1 or TRBD2, each matching 5 bases. Per germline, CDR1 SGHNT and CDR2 YYREEE (reference sequence). V gave up 1 base and J gave up 3 bases, with 11 bases separating them. The CDR3 is 15 residues long. The CDR3 here is CASSLWGTGYNEQFF. In DNA form, the CDR3 reads TGTGCCAGCAGCTTGTGGGGGACGGGCTACAATGAGCAGTTCTTC. Looking up the rest from reference TRBV5-4 and TRBJ2-1 gives the full variable domain: ETGVTQSPTHLIKTRGQQVTLRCSSQSGHNTVSWYQQALGQGPQFIFQYYREEENGRGNFPPRFSGLQFPNYSSELNVNALELDDSALYLCASSLWGTGYNEQFFGPGTRLTVL.

The J gene is TRBJ2-1, the V gene TRBV29-1; maybe TRBD2 (5 bases). V was pared by 7 bases and J by 2 bases, with 9 bases between. Germline loops: CDR1 SQVTM, CDR2 ANQGSEA. The CDR3 contains 12 residues. The CDR3 nucleotides are TGCAGCGCCACGAGGGCCTACAATGAGCAGTTCTTC. It encodes CSATRAYNEQFF.

V and J are TRBV10-3 and TRBJ2-5; the D gene is possibly TRBD1 (5 bases). Trimming shortened V by 5 bases and J by 3 bases, and 10 bases separated the two germline ends. Germline V gene lookup returns CDR1 ENHRY and CDR2 SYGVKD. This CDR3 contains 13 residues. The DNA for the CDR3 is TGTGCCATCAGTCTCCAGGGCGAAGAGACCCAGTACTTC. Translation gives CAISLQGEETQYF.